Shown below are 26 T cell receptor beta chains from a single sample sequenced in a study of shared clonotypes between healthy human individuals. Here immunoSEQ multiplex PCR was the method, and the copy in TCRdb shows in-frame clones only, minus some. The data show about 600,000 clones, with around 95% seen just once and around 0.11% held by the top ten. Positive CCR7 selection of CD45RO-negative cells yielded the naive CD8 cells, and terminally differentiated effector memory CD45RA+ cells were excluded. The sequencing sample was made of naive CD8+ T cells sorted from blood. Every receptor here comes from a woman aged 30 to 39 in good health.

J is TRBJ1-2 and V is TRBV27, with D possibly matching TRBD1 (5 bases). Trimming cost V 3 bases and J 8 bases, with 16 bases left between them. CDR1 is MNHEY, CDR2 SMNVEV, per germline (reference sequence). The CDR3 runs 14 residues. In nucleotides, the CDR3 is TGTGCCAGCAGTTTGGGTAACCCAGGGTGGGGCTACACCTTC. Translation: CASSLGNPGWGYTF.

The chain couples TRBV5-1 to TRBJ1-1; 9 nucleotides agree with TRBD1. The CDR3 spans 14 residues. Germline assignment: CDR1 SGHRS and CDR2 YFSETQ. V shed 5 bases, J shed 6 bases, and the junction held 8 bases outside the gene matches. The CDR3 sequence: CASSITGTGPEAFF. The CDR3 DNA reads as TGCGCCAGCAGTATTACCGGGACAGGGCCTGAAGCTTTCTTT.

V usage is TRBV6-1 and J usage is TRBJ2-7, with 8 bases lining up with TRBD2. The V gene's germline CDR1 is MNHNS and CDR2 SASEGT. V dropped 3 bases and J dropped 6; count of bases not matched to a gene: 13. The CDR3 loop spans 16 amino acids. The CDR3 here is CASSDPGRAYVSEQYF. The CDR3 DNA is TGTGCCAGCAGTGACCCCGGGAGGGCGTACGTATCCGAGCAGTACTTC.

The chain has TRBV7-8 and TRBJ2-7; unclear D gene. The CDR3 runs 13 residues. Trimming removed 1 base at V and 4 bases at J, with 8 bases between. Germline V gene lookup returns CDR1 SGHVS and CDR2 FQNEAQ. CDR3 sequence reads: CASSLEYGYEQYF. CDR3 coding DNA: TGTGCCAGCAGCTTAGAGTACGGTTACGAGCAGTACTTC.

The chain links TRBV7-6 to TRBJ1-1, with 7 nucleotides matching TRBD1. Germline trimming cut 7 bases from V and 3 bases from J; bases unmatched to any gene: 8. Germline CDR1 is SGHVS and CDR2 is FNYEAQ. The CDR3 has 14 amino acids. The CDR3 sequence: CASNRGEEDTEAFF. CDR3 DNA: TGTGCCAGCAACAGGGGAGAAGAAGACACTGAAGCTTTCTTT.

In DNA form, the CDR3 reads TGCGCCAGCAGCCAAGCCGGTAAGAAGTTCTTC. This sequence encodes CASSQAGKKFF. This chain uses TRBV4-1 with TRBJ2-1; D ambiguous. The CDR3 runs 11 residues. V was trimmed by 1 base and J by 14 bases, leaving 9 bases between them. CDR1 is MGHRA, CDR2 YSYEKL, per germline.

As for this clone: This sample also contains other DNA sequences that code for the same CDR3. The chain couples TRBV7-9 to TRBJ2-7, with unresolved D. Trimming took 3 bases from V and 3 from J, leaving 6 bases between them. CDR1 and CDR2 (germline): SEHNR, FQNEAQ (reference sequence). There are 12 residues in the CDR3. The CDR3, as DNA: TGTGCCAGCAGCTTGGTAGACTACGAGCAGTACTTC. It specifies CASSLVDYEQYF.

The CDR3 here is CASSTSGLSTDTQYF. The CDR3 nucleotides are TGTGCCAGTAGTACTAGCGGGTTGAGCACAGATACGCAGTATTTT. The genes are TRBV19 and TRBJ2-3; 8 nucleotides line up with TRBD2. The trim removed 4 bases at V and 0 bases at J, leaving 3 bases unmatched. There are 15 residues in the CDR3. Germline V lookup: CDR1 LNHDA, CDR2 SQIVND (reference sequence).

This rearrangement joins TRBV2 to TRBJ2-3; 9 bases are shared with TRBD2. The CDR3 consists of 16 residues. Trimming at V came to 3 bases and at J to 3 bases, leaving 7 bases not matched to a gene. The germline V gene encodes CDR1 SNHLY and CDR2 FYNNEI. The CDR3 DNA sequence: TGTGCCAGCAGTGAGCCGGCGGGAGGGCAGACAGATACGCAGTATTTT. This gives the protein CASSEPAGGQTDTQYF.

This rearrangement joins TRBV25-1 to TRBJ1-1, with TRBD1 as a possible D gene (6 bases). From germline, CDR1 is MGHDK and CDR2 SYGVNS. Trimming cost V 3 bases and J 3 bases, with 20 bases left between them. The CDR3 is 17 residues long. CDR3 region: CASSESVRGLLDTEAFF. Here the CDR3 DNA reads TGTGCCAGCAGTGAGTCCGTTCGGGGGCTACTTGACACTGAAGCTTTCTTT.

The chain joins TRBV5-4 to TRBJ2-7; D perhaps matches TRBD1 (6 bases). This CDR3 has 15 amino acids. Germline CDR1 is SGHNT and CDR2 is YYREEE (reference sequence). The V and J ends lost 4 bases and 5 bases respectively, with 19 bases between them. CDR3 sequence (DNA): TGTGCCAGCAGCCCCACTTCAGGGGTCGGGGACGAGCAGTACTTC. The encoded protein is CASSPTSGVGDEQYF.

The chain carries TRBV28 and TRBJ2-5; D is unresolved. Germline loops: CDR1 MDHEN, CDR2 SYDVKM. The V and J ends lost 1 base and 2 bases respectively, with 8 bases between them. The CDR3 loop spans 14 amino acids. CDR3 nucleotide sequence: TGTGCCAGCAGTTTATTAAGGCAGCAAGAGACCCAGTACTTC. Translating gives CASSLLRQQETQYF.

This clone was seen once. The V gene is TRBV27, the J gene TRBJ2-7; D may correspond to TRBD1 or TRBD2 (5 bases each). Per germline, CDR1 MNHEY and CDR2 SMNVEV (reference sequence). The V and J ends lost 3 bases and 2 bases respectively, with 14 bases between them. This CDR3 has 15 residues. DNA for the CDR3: TGTGCCAGCAGTTTTAGGGGACGAGACCCCTACGAGCAGTACTTC. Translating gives CASSFRGRDPYEQYF.

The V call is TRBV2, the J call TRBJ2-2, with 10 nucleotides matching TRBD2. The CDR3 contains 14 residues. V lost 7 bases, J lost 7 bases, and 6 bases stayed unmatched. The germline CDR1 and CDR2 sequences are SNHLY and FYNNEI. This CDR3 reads CASTGLATVGELFF. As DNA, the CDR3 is TGTGCCAGCACGGGACTAGCGACGGTCGGGGAGCTGTTTTTT.

In DNA, the CDR3 is TGCGCCAGCAGCCAAGAGGCTTGGCAGAGCTCCTACGAGCAGTACTTC. It specifies CASSQEAWQSSYEQYF. The gene calls are TRBV4-1 and TRBJ2-7; D gene unclear. CDR1 MGHRA and CDR2 YSYEKL come from the germline V gene. The CDR3 loop spans 16 amino acids. Trimming took 0 bases from V and 0 from J, leaving 12 bases between them.

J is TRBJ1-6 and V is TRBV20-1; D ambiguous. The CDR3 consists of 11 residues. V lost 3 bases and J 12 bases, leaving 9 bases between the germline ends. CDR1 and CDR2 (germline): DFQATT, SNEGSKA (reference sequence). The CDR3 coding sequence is TGCAGTGCTAGTGAGGCTAAACCCCTCCACTTT. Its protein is CSASEAKPLHF.

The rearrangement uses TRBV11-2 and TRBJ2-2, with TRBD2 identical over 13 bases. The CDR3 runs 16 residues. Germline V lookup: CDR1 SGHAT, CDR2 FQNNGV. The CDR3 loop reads CAIPGTSGANTGELFF. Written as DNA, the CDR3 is TGTGCTATCCCCGGGACTAGCGGGGCGAACACCGGGGAGCTGTTTTTT.

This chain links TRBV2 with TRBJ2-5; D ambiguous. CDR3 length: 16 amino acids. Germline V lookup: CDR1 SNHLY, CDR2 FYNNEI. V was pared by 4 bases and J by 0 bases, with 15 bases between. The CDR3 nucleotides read TGTGCCAGCAGTGCCCTTCCTCTAGTGTACCAAGAGACCCAGTACTTC. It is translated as CASSALPLVYQETQYF.

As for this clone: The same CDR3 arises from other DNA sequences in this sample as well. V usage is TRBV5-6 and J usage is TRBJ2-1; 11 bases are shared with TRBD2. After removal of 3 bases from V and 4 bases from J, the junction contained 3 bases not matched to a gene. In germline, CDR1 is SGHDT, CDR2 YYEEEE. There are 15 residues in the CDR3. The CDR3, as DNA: TGTGCCAGCAGCTCGACTAGCGGGGCTTACAATGAGCAGTTCTTC. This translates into CASSSTSGAYNEQFF.

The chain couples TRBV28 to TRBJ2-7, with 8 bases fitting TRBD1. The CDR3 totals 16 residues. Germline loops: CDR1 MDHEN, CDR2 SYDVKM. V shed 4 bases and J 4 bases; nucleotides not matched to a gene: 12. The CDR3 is CASSYALGQGFYEQYF. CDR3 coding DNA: TGTGCCAGCAGTTACGCCCTCGGACAGGGTTTTTACGAGCAGTACTTC. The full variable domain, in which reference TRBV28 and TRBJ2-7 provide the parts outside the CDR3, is DVKVTQSSRYLVKRTGEKVFLECVQDMDHENMFWYRQDPGLGLRLIYFSYDVKMKEKGDIPEGYSVSREKKERFSLILESASTNQTSMYLCASSYALGQGFYEQYFGPGTRLTVT.

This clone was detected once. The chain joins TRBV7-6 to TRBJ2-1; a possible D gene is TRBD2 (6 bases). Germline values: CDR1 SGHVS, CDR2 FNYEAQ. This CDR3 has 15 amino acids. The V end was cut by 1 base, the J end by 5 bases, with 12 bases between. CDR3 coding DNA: TGTGCCAGCAGCTTAGGGTCGGGACTCAACAATGAGCAGTTCTTC. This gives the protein CASSLGSGLNNEQFF.

CDR3 coding DNA: TGTGCCAGCAGCTTACCAGGAACCCTCTATGGCTACACCTTC. It is translated as CASSLPGTLYGYTF. This rearrangement joins TRBV7-8 to TRBJ1-2, with D uncertain. Germline CDR1 reads SGHVS; CDR2 reads FQNEAQ. CDR3 length: 14 amino acids. Trimming pared 2 bases from V and 4 bases from J, leaving 11 bases between.

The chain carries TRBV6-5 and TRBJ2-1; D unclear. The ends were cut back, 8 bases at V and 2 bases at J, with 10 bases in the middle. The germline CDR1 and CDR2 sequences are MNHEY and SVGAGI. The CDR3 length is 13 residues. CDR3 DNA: TGTGCCAGCGTTGGCGGAGCCTACAATGAGCAGTTCTTC. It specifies CASVGGAYNEQFF.

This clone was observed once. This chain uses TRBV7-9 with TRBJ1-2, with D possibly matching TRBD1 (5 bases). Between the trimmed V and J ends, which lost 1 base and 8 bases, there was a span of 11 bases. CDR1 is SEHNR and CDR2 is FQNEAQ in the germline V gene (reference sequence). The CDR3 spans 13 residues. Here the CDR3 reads CASSLGGIEGYTF. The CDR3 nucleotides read TGTGCCAGCAGCTTAGGGGGGATAGAAGGCTACACCTTC.

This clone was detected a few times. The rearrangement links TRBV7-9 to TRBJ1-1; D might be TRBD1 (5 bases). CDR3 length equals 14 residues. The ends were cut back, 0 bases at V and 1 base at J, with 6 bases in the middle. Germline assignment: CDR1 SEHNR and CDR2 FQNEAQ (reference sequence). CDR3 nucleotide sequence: TGTGCCAGCAGCTTAGCGACAGAGAACACTGAAGCTTTCTTT. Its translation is CASSLATENTEAFF.

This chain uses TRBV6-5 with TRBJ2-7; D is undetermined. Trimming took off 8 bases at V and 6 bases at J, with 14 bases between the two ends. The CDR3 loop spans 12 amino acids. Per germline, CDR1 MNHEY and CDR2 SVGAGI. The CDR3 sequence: CASGPVRVEQYF. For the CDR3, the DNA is TGTGCCAGCGGTCCGGTCCGGGTCGAGCAGTACTTC.